The clone carrying this T cell receptor beta chain has just a few counts. The antigen is not known. The data derive from a study of cytotoxic CD8 clonotypes in ibrutinib-treated CLL. The planned depth of sequencing spanned 1 in 200,000 to 1 in 1 million T cells. This table comes from immunoSEQ multiplex PCR, and its TCRdb copy is limited to in-frame clones, with some not included. The data show 300,000 to 400,000 clones, with 67% seen just once and around 6.3% held by the top ten. Study results and caveats: Public clonotypes occurred uncommonly; on treatment, they contracted or remained stable.

Losses at the gene ends were 1 base for V and 2 bases for J; bases not matched to a gene: 6. The CDR3 covers 16 residues. Germline lookup yields CDR1 MGHRA and CDR2 YSYEKL. For TCR beta libraries, roughly 2 micrograms of genomic DNA were obtained from cryopreserved PBMCs. This chain links TRBV4-1 with TRBJ2-7, with 9 bases fitting TRBD2. Sequences were derived from PBMCs, sampled after 36 months of ibrutinib treatment. The receptor was isolated from a human donor with chronic lymphocytic leukemia. CDR3 sequence (DNA): TGCGCCAGCAGCCAAGGAGGACTAGCGAATCCCTACGAGCAGTACTTC. Its translation is CASSQGGLANPYEQYF.